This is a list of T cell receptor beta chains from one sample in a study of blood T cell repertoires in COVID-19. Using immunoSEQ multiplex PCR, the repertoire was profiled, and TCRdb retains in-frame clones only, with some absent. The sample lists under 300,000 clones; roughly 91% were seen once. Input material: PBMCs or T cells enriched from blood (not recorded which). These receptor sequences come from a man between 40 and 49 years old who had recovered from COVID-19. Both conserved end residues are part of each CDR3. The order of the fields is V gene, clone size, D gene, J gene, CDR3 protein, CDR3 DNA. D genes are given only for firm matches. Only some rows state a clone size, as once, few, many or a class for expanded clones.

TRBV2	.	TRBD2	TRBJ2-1	CASSDSGRRYNEQFF	TGTGCCAGCAGTGATAGCGGGAGAAGGTACAATGAGCAGTTCTTC
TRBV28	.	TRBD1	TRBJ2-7	CASSMTGLSLYEQYF	TGTGCCAGCAGCATGACAGGGCTGTCCCTCTACGAGCAGTACTTC
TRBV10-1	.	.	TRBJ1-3	CANHRESGRNTIYF	TGCGCCAACCACAGGGAGAGTGGAAGGAACACCATATATTTT
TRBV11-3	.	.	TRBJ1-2	CASSLASGLRYGYTF	TGTGCCAGCAGCTTAGCCTCAGGGTTGAGGTATGGCTACACCTTC
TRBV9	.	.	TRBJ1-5	CASSVGRAGGPQHF	TGTGCCAGCAGCGTAGGCAGGGCAGGTGGACCCCAGCATTTT
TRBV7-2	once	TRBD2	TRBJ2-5	CASSSPRGLAGGLGETQYF	TGTGCCAGCAGCTCACCACGGGGACTAGCGGGGGGTCTTGGGGAGACCCAGTACTTC
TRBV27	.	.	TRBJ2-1	CASSLFTGSLNYNEQFF	TGTGCCAGCAGTTTATTCACAGGGTCCCTAAACTACAATGAGCAGTTCTTC
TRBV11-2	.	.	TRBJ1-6	CASSLEAAGHYNSPLHF	TGTGCCAGCAGCTTAGAAGCCGCCGGACATTATAATTCACCCCTCCACTTT
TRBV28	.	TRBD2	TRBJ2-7	CASIAPSGSWGEQYF	TGTGCCAGCATCGCCCCTAGCGGGAGTTGGGGTGAGCAGTACTTC
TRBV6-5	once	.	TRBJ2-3	CASRPGFATDTQYF	TGTGCCAGCAGGCCAGGGTTTGCCACAGATACGCAGTATTTT
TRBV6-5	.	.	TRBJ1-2	CASSPDSWGYTF	TGTGCCAGCAGCCCGGACAGTTGGGGCTACACCTTC
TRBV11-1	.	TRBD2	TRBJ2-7	CASSPWGGRLDEQYF	TGTGCCAGCAGCCCTTGGGGGGGGAGGCTCGACGAGCAGTACTTC
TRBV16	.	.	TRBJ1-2	CASSQAGYGYTF	TGTGCCAGCAGCCAAGCAGGCTATGGCTACACCTTC
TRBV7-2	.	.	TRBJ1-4	CASSPGTGEKLFF	TGTGCCAGCAGCCCCGGCACAGGGGAAAAACTGTTTTTT
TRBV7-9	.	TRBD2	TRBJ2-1	CASSRTGLAGNNEQFF	TGTGCCAGCAGCCGCACGGGACTAGCGGGTAACAATGAGCAGTTCTTC
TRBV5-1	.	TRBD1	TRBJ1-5	CASSSRGGDQPQHF	TGCGCCAGCAGCTCAAGAGGGGGCGATCAGCCCCAGCATTTT
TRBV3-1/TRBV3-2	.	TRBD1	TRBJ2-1	CASSHGQGPYNEQFF	TGTGCCAGCAGCCACGGACAGGGCCCCTACAATGAGCAGTTCTTC
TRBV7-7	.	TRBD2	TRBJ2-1	CASSLRLAGPDEQFF	TGTGCCAGCAGCTTAAGACTAGCGGGTCCAGATGAGCAGTTCTTC
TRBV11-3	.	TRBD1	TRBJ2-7	CASSLEAQGTYEQYF	TGTGCCAGCAGCTTAGAGGCACAGGGGACCTACGAGCAGTACTTC
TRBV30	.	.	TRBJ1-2	CVAGQNYGYTF	TGCGTAGCCGGACAGAACTATGGCTACACCTTC
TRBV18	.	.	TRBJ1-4	CASSPRTDSNEKLFF	TGTGCCAGCTCACCTCGGACAGATAGCAATGAAAAACTGTTTTTT
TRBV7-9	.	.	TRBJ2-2	CASSFSMGQLTGELFF	TGTGCCAGCAGCTTTTCTATGGGACAACTCACCGGGGAGCTGTTTTTT
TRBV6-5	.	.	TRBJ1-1	CASIGQPNTEAFF	TGTGCCAGCATCGGACAGCCGAACACTGAAGCTTTCTTT
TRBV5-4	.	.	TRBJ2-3	CASSLEYGATDTQYF	TGTGCCAGCAGCTTGGAATATGGGGCTACAGATACGCAGTATTTT
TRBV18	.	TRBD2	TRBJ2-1	CASSPPGLATLNEQFF	TGTGCCAGCTCACCACCGGGACTAGCGACTCTTAATGAGCAGTTCTTC
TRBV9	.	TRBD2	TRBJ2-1	CASTLAGVSYNEQFF	TGTGCCAGCACCCTAGCGGGGGTTTCCTACAATGAGCAGTTCTTC
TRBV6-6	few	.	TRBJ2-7	CASSYSGSYEQYF	TGTGCCAGCAGTTACTCCGGTTCCTACGAGCAGTACTTC
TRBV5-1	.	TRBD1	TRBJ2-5	CASSLQGHQETQYF	TGCGCCAGCAGCTTACAGGGGCACCAAGAGACCCAGTACTTC
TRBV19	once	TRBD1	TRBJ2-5	CASSSYRGLAETQYF	TGTGCCAGTAGTTCCTACAGGGGATTGGCAGAGACCCAGTACTTC
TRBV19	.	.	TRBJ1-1	CASSIDPYTEAFF	TGTGCCAGTAGTATAGACCCTTACACTGAAGCTTTCTTT
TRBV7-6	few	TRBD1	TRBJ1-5	CASSFDGTGTGNNQPQHF	TGTGCCAGCAGCTTCGACGGAACCGGGACAGGGAACAATCAGCCCCAGCATTTT
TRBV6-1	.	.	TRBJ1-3	CASSEAEGWAGNTIYF	TGTGCCAGCAGTGAAGCCGAGGGCTGGGCTGGAAACACCATATATTTT
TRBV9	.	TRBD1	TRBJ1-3	CASSGPGQGSSGNTIYF	TGTGCCAGCAGCGGGCCAGGACAGGGGAGCTCTGGAAACACCATATATTTT
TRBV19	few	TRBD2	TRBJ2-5	CASSRLADQETQYF	TGTGCCAGTAGTAGGCTAGCGGATCAAGAGACCCAGTACTTC
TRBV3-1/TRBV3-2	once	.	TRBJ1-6	CASRGLNSPLHF	TGTGCCAGCAGGGGGCTTAATTCACCCCTCCACTTT
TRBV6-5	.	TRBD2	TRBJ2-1	CASTRGGRGGNEQFF	TGTGCCAGCACCCGCGGAGGGAGGGGAGGGAATGAGCAGTTCTTC
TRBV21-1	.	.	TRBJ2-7	CASSKGKGRTYEQYF	TGTGCCAGCAGCAAAGGTAAGGGGCGGACCTACGAGCAGTACTTC
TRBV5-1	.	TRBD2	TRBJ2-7	CASRRGGSYEQYF	TGCGCCAGCAGGCGGGGGGGCTCCTACGAGCAGTACTTC
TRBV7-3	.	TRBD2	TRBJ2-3	CASSLGTSGRPTDTQYF	TGTGCCAGCAGCCTGGGGACTAGCGGGCGACCCACAGATACGCAGTATTTT
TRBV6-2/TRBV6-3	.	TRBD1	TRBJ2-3	CASSYRDSSTDTQYF	TGTGCCAGCAGTTACCGGGACAGTAGCACAGATACGCAGTATTTT
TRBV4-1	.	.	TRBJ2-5	CASSQSRLQETQYF	TGCGCCAGCAGCCAGTCGCGGTTACAAGAGACCCAGTACTTC
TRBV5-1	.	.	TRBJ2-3	CASSFGFAGTDTQYF	TGCGCCAGCAGCTTCGGTTTCGCCGGCACAGATACGCAGTATTTT
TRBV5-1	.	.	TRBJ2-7	CASSLNNPTDPTYEQYF	TGCGCCAGCAGCTTGAACAACCCGACAGACCCCACCTACGAGCAGTACTTC
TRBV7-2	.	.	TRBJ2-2	CASSSEPQGLSTGELFF	TGTGCCAGCAGCTCTGAACCACAGGGTCTGAGCACCGGGGAGCTGTTTTTT
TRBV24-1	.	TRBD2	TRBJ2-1	CATSDLAGGRYNEQFF	TGTGCCACCAGTGATTTAGCGGGAGGACGCTACAATGAGCAGTTCTTC
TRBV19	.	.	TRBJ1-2	CASSMVAGEGYTF	TGTGCCAGTAGTATGGTTGCAGGGGAGGGCTACACCTTC
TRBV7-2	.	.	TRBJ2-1	CASSLGAGADNEQFF	TGTGCCAGCAGCTTAGGGGCGGGCGCGGACAATGAGCAGTTCTTC
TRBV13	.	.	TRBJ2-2	CASSLGGAVDTGELFF	TGTGCCAGCAGCTTAGGGGGGGCCGTGGACACCGGGGAGCTGTTTTTT